This paragraph reports one TCR beta chain. The antigen is undetermined. This entry is derived from a study of OX40 agonist ivuxolimab in advanced cancers. For the study at large: Partial response was recorded in three patients: one hepatocellular carcinoma and two cutaneous melanoma cases. Study outcomes and limitations: The investigators did not determine what antigen specificity the expanded peripheral T cells had.

Autoimmune disease history or systemic immunosuppression was exclusionary. Libraries were prepared by immunoSEQ multiplex PCR; TCRdb keeps only in-frame clonotypes and omits some of them. The data contain tens of thousands of clones, over 75% of them singletons. V lost 6 bases, J lost 6 bases, and 15 bases lay in between. The CDR3 consists of 14 residues. Germline V lookup: CDR1 SGHRS, CDR2 YFSETQ. The chain employs TRBV5-1 and TRBJ2-2; D is perhaps TRBD1 or TRBD2 (5 bases each). This sequence originates from an adult with an advanced solid tumor such as melanoma, head and neck, liver or kidney cancer. Specimen: CD4+ or CD8+ T cells sorted from blood, collected in a trial of the OX40 agonist ivuxolimab. The CDR3 spells CASTGAEEAGELFF. Written as DNA, the CDR3 is TGCGCCAGCACCGGGGCCGAAGAGGCCGGGGAGCTGTTTTTT.